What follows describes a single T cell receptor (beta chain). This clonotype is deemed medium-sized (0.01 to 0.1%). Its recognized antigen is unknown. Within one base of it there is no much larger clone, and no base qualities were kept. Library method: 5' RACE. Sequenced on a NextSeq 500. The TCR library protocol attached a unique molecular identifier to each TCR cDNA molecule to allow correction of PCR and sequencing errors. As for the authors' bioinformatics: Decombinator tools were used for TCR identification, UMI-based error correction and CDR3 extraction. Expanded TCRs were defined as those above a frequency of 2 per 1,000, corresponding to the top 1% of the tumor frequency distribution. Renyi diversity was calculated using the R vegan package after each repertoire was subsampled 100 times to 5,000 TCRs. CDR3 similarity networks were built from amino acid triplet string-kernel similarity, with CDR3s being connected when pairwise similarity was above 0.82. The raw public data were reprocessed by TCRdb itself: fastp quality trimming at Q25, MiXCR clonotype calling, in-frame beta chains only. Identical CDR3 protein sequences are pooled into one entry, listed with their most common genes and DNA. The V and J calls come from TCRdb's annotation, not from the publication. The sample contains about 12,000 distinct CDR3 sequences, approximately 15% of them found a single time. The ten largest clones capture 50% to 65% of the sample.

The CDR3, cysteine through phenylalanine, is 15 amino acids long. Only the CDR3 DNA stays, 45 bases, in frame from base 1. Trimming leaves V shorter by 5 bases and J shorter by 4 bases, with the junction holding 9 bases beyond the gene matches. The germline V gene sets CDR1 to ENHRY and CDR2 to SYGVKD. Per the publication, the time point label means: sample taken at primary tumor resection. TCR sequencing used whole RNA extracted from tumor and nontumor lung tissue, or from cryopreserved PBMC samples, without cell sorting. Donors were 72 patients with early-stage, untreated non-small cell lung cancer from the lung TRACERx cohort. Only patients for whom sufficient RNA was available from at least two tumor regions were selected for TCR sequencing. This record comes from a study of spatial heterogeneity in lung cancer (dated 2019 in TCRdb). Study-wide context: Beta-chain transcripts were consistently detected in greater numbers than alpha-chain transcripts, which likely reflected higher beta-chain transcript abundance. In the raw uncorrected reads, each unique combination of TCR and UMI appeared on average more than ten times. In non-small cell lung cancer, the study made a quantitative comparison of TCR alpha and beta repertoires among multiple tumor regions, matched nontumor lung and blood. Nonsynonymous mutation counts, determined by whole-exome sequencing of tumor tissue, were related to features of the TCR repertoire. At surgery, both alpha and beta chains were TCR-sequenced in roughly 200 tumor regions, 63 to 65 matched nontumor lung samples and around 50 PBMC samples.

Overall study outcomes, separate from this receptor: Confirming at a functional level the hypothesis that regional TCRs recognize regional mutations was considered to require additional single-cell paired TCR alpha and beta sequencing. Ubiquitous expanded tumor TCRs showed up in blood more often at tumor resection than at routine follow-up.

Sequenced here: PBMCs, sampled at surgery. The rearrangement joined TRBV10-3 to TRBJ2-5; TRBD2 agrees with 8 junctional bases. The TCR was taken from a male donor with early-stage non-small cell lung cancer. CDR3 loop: CAISFSGSLSETQYF. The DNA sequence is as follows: TGTGCCATCAGTTTCAGCGGGAGCCTCTCAGAGACCCAGTACTTC.